This TCR beta chain is from a study of identical twins. With V trimmed by 1 base and J by 8 bases, 8 bases remained unmatched. Germline CDR1 LGHDT, CDR2 YNNKEL (reference sequence). There are 16 residues in the CDR3. MiXCR was run by TCRdb on the 5' RACE reads, yielding one entry per CDR3 protein. The repertoire holds around 470,000 distinct CDR3 sequences, with about 14% as singletons. The table lists this clonotype with a few counts. Its specificity is unknown. Whole-study results and caveats: Beta out-of-frame sequences displayed a weaker excess of sharing between twins. Modelling underestimated the level of out-of-frame TCR alpha sharing observed in monozygotic twins.

Separately, the same data were catalogued under a study of yellow fever vaccine responses in identical twins.

The clonotype was recovered from a young woman in good health. V usage is TRBV3-1 and J usage is TRBJ2-1, with 10 bases fitting TRBD2. Sequencing was performed on CD4+ T cells sorted from blood. The CDR3 nucleotides are TGTGCCAGCAGCCAAGGTCCGGGACTAGCGTACCATGAGCAGTTCTTC. It yields the protein CASSQGPGLAYHEQFF.